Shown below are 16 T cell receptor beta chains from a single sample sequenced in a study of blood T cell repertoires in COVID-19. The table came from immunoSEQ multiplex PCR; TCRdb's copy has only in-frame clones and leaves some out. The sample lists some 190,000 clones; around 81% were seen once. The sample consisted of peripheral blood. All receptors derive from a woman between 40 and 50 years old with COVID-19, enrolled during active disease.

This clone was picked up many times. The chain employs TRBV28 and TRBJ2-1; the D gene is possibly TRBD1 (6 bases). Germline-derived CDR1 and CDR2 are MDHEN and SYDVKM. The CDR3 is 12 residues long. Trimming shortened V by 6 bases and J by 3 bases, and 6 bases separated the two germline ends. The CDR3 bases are TGTGCCAGCAGGACAGGCTACAATGAGCAGTTCTTC. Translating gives CASRTGYNEQFF. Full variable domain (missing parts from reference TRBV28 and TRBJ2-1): DVKVTQSSRYLVKRTGEKVFLECVQDMDHENMFWYRQDPGLGLRLIYFSYDVKMKEKGDIPEGYSVSREKKERFSLILESASTNQTSMYLCASRTGYNEQFFGPGTRLTVL.

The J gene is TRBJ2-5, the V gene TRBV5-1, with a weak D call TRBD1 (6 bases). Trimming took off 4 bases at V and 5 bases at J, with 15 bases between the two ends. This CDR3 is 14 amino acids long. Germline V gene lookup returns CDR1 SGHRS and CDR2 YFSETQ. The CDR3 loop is CASSKTGLGETQYF. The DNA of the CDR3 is TGCGCCAGCAGCAAAACAGGGTTGGGGGAGACCCAGTACTTC.

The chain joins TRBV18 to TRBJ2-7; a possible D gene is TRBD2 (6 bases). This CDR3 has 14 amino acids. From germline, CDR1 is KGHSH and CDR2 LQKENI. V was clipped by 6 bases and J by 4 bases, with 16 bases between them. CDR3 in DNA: TGTGCCAGCTCCGGCCTTCTGGGGGGTTACGAGCAGTACTTC. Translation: CASSGLLGGYEQYF.

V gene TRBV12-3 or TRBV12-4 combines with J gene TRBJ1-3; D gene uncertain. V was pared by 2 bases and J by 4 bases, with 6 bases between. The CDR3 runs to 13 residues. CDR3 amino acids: CASSLSVGNTIYF. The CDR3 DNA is TGTGCCAGCAGTTTATCGGTAGGAAACACCATATATTTT.

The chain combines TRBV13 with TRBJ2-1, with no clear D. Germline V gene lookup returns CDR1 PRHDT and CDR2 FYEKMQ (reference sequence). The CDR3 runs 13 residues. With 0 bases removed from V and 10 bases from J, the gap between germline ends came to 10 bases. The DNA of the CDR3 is TGTGCCAGCAGCTTAGGGTACTACCGAGAGCAGTTCTTC. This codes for CASSLGYYREQFF.

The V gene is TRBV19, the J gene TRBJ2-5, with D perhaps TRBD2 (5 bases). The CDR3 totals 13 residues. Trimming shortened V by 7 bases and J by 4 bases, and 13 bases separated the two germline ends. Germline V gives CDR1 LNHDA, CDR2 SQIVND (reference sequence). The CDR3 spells CASTTYGGETQYF. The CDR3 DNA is TGTGCCAGTACCACCTACGGAGGAGAGACCCAGTACTTC. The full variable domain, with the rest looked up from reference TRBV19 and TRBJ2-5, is DGGITQSPKYLFRKEGQNVTLSCEQNLNHDAMYWYRQDPGQGLRLIYYSQIVNDFQKGDIAEGYSVSREKKESFPLTVTSAQKNPTAFYLCASTTYGGETQYFGPGTRLLVL.

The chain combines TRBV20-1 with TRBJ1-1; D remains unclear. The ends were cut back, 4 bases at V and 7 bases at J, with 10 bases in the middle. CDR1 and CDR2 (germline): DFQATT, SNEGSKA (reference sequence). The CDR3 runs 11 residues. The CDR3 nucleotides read TGCAGTGCTACCCGAGGGCTTGAAGCTTTCTTT. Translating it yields CSATRGLEAFF.

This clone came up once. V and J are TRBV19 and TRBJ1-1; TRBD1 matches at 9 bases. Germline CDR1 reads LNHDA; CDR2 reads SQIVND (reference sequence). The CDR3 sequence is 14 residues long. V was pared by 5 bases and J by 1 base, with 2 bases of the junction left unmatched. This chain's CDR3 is CASSLQGANTEAFF. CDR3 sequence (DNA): TGTGCCAGTAGTCTACAGGGGGCGAACACTGAAGCTTTCTTT.

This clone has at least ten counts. This CDR3 reads CASSWGQGMRGYTF. The DNA for the CDR3 is TGTGCCAGCAGCTGGGGACAGGGAATGAGAGGCTACACCTTC. The chain joins TRBV7-9 to TRBJ1-2; 9 bases are a match to TRBD1. CDR3 length equals 14 residues. The J segment lost 8 bases and the V segment lost 4 bases, leaving 8 bases of the junction unmatched. CDR1 and CDR2 from the germline V gene are SEHNR and FQNEAQ (reference sequence).

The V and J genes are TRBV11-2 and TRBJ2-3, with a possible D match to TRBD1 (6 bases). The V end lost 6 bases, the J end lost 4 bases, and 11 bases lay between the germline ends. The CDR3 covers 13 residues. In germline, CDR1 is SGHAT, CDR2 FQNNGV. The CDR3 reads CASSGTFADTQYF. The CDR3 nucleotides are TGTGCCAGCAGTGGGACATTCGCAGATACGCAGTATTTT.

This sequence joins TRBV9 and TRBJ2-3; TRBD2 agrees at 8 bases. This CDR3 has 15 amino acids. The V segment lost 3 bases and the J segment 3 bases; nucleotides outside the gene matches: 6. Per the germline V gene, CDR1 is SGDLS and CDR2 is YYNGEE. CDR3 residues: CASSGIAGLTDTQYF. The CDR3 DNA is TGTGCCAGCAGCGGAATAGCGGGGTTAACAGATACGCAGTATTTT.

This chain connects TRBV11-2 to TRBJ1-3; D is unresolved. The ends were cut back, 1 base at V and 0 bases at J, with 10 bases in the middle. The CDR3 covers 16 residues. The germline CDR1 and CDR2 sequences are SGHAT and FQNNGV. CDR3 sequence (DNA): TGTGCCAGCAGCTTAGGAGGGAGGAGCTCTGGAAACACCATATATTTT. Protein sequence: CASSLGGRSSGNTIYF.

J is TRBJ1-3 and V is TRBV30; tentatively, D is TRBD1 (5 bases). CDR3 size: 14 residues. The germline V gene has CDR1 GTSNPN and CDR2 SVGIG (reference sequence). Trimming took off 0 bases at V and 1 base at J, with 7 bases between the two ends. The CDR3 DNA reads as TGTGCCTGGAGTGTGCAGGGATCTGGAAACACCATATATTTT. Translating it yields CAWSVQGSGNTIYF.

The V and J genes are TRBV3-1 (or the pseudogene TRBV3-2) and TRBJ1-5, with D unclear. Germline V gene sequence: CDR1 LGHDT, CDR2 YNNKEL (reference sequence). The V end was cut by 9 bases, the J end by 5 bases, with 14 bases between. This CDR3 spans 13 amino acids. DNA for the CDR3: TGTGCCAGTTCTGCGAGGGAACATCAGCCCCAGCATTTT. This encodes CASSAREHQPQHF.

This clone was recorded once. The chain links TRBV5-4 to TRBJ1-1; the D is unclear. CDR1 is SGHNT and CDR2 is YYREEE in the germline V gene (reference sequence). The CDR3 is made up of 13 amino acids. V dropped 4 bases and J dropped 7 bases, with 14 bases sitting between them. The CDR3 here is CASSDGYRIEAFF. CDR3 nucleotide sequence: TGTGCCAGCAGCGACGGATACAGAATTGAAGCTTTCTTT.

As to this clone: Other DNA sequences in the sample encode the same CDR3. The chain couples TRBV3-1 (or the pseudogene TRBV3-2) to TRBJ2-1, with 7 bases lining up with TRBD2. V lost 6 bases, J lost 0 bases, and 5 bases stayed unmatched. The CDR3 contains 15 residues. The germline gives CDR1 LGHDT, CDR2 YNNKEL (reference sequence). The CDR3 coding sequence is TGTGCCAGCAGTCGAGCGGGGAGCTCCTACAATGAGCAGTTCTTC. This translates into CASSRAGSSYNEQFF.